The 14 T cell receptor beta chains given below trace back to one sample, sequenced in a study of blood T cell repertoires in COVID-19. Profiling relied on immunoSEQ multiplex PCR, and the TCRdb table lists in-frame clones only, not all of them. The sample holds 95,000 to 150,000 clones; roughly 69% are singletons and the top ten take approximately 2%. Sequences were obtained from peripheral blood. The receptor set was obtained from a woman in her 70s with acute or convalescent COVID-19.

V usage is TRBV5-4 and J usage is TRBJ1-2, with a tentative D call TRBD1 (6 bases). The CDR3 loop spans 12 amino acids. Germline loops: CDR1 SGHNT, CDR2 YYREEE (reference sequence). V dropped 5 bases and J dropped 4 bases, with 9 bases sitting between them. CDR3 sequence: CASRDSSYGYTF. CDR3 nucleotide sequence: TGTGCCAGCAGGGACAGCTCCTATGGCTACACCTTC.

The gene calls are TRBV28 and TRBJ2-1, with TRBD1 as a possible D gene (6 bases). The CDR3 totals 13 residues. Germline V gives CDR1 MDHEN, CDR2 SYDVKM. V was trimmed by 6 bases and J by 8 bases, leaving 14 bases between them. The CDR3 here is CASSPRGPHEQFF. CDR3 nucleotide sequence: TGTGCCAGCAGCCCCAGGGGCCCCCATGAGCAGTTCTTC.

There are a few counts of this clone. The genes are TRBV7-9 and TRBJ2-3; D perhaps matches TRBD2 (5 bases). This CDR3 comprises 15 residues. Germline CDR1 and CDR2: SEHNR and FQNEAQ (reference sequence). Trimming removed 1 base from V and 6 bases from J, with 14 bases in between. The CDR3: CASSLEDSVWDTQYF. The CDR3 region has the DNA TGTGCCAGCAGCTTAGAGGACTCGGTTTGGGATACGCAGTATTTT.

This chain connects TRBV12-3 or TRBV12-4 to TRBJ1-5; no definite D call. The CDR3 loop spans 11 amino acids. Trimming took off 6 bases at V and 7 bases at J, with 7 bases between the two ends. As DNA, the CDR3 is TGTGCCAGCAGGCAGCGGCAGCCCCAGCATTTT. As protein: CASRQRQPQHF.

The V and J genes are TRBV5-1 and TRBJ2-1, with 7 bases that match TRBD1. V shed 4 bases and J 5 bases; nucleotides not matched to a gene: 6. CDR3 length: 14 residues. CDR1 and CDR2 from the germline V gene are SGHRS and YFSETQ. The CDR3 DNA follows: TGCGCCAGCAGCGTGACAGGGCTCCACAATGAGCAGTTCTTC. This codes for CASSVTGLHNEQFF.

This clone was seen more than once but under ten times. The chain employs TRBV5-1 and TRBJ2-7, with D possibly being TRBD2 (5 bases). The germline V gene encodes CDR1 SGHRS and CDR2 YFSETQ. The CDR3 spans 15 residues. The ends were cut back, 0 bases at V and 3 bases at J, with 13 bases in the middle. The CDR3 reads CASSLAPGKLYEQYF. In DNA form, the CDR3 reads TGCGCCAGCAGCTTGGCCCCCGGGAAACTCTACGAGCAGTACTTC.

The CDR3 nucleotides are TGTGCCAGCAGCTTTGGGGGCAGGTCCTACAATGAGCAGTTCTTC. Amino acid sequence: CASSFGGRSYNEQFF. The chain is built from TRBV7-3 and TRBJ2-1; maybe TRBD1 (6 bases). The CDR3 loop spans 15 amino acids. CDR1 is SGHTA, CDR2 FQGTGA, per germline. V shed 3 bases and J shed 1 base, with 10 bases lying between them.

V usage is TRBV29-1 and J usage is TRBJ2-3, with 7 nucleotides matching TRBD2. With V trimmed by 0 bases and J by 9 bases, 9 bases remained unmatched. CDR1 SQVTM and CDR2 ANQGSEA come from the germline V gene. The CDR3 length is 14 residues. The CDR3 bases are TGCAGCGTTGAAGATCTAGCGGCCCCTAGAACGCAGTATTTT. Its protein product is CSVEDLAAPRTQYF.

The rearrangement uses TRBV5-1 and TRBJ2-3; 8 bases line up with TRBD2. In germline, CDR1 is SGHRS, CDR2 YFSETQ. J was trimmed by 1 base and V by 2 bases; bases with no gene match: 9. This CDR3 spans 17 amino acids. The CDR3 DNA reads as TGCGCCAGCAGCTTATACGGGAGGGCCCTCGGCACAGATACGCAGTATTTT. This encodes CASSLYGRALGTDTQYF.

J is TRBJ2-5 and V is TRBV7-2, with 8 bases aligning to TRBD2. The ends lost 2 bases at V and 8 bases at J; junction bases unmatched: 16. Germline CDR1 reads SGHTA; CDR2 reads FQGNSA. CDR3 length: 17 amino acids. CDR3 region: CASSLRRGAGQLETQYF. The CDR3 nucleotides read TGTGCCAGCAGCTTAAGGCGGGGGGCGGGGCAACTGGAAACCCAGTACTTC.

J is TRBJ2-5 and V is TRBV5-1; D might be TRBD1 (7 bases). This CDR3 comprises 14 residues. The germline V gene encodes CDR1 SGHRS and CDR2 YFSETQ. The germline V and J ends were trimmed by 6 bases and 1 base, with 13 bases remaining between them. The CDR3 nucleotides read TGCGCCAGCACCCCGCGGGACAGCCAAGAGACCCAGTACTTC. Residues: CASTPRDSQETQYF.

The count of this clone is one. V gene TRBV5-6 combines with J gene TRBJ1-2; 9 nucleotides match TRBD1. J was trimmed by 5 bases and V by 3 bases; bases with no gene match: 11. Germline assignment: CDR1 SGHDT and CDR2 YYEEEE. The CDR3 consists of 16 residues. The CDR3 nucleotides are TGTGCCAGCAGCTCATCGGGACAGGGCCAGCGGTATGGCTACACCTTC. This codes for CASSSSGQGQRYGYTF.

V and J are TRBV5-4 and TRBJ1-4; D ambiguous. The CDR3 has 14 residues. Between the trimmed V and J ends, which lost 4 bases and 0 bases, there was a span of 7 bases. Germline V lookup: CDR1 SGHNT, CDR2 YYREEE (reference sequence). DNA of the CDR3: TGTGCCAGCAGCACTCATACAACTAATGAAAAACTGTTTTTT. Its protein product is CASSTHTTNEKLFF.

The CDR3 sequence: CASSRSGESGETQYF. In DNA, the CDR3 is TGTGCCAGCAGTCGGAGCGGGGAAAGTGGAGAGACCCAGTACTTC. The V call is TRBV6-2 or TRBV6-3, the J call TRBJ2-5; 7 bases are a match to TRBD2. CDR1 MNHEY and CDR2 SVGEGT come from the germline V gene. Unmatched junction bases numbered 10, after V lost 5 bases and J lost 4 bases. This CDR3 is 15 amino acids long.